This T cell receptor beta chain originates from a study of circulating CD8 cells and anti-PD-1 response in melanoma. Study results and limitations: Subset repertoires were largely private at M1, with under 7% shared. Generally, no replicate experiments were performed.

The QIAseq Immune Repertoire TCR panel built the libraries from approximately 16 ng of total RNA. From the reads, TCRdb called clonotypes with MiXCR, one entry per CDR3 protein. The sample lists about 600 distinct CDR3 sequences; over 7.5% were seen once. Sorting of live CD3+CD8+TCRalphabeta+ cells by PD-1 and/or TIGIT gave four subsets. This clonotype is categorized as medium-sized. No antigen is known for it. In germline, CDR1 is LNHDA, CDR2 SQIVND (reference sequence). The CDR3 length is 15 residues. Trimming cost V 9 bases and J 4 bases, with 19 bases left between them. The origin of this receptor is a human donor with melanoma. J is TRBJ1-5 and V is TRBV19; D is perhaps TRBD1 (5 bases). This specimen was CD8+ T cells from PBMCs, taken at baseline or after one month of anti-PD-1 therapy (not recorded which). CDR3 sequence (DNA): TGTGCCAGCACGGGGGTCTACACCTATAATCAGCCCCAGCATTTT. Translating gives CASTGVYTYNQPQHF.